The 28 T cell receptor beta chains presented below share a single source sample, sequenced in a study of spatial heterogeneity in lung cancer. Time point denoted: sample taken at primary tumor resection. TCRdb re-analysed the 5' RACE reads in MiXCR, keeping a single row per CDR3 protein. The table shows a few thousand distinct CDR3 sequences, with almost 8% occurring only once. Sample: normal lung tissue next to the tumor, taken at surgery. The receptor source for this set is a male donor with early-stage non-small cell lung cancer.

By sample fraction, this clonotype is medium-sized. The V gene is TRBV20-1, the J gene TRBJ2-2; 8 positions agree with TRBD1. Germline lookup yields CDR1 DFQATT and CDR2 SNEGSKA (reference sequence). The CDR3 runs to 14 residues. V lost 0 bases, J lost 3 bases, and 0 bases stayed unmatched. The chain's CDR3 is CSAREQGDTGELFF. Here the CDR3 DNA reads TGCAGTGCTAGAGAACAGGGGGACACCGGGGAGCTGTTTTTT.

By share of the sample, this clonotype is medium-sized (0.01 to 0.1%). J is TRBJ1-2 and V is TRBV20-1; 8 nucleotides match TRBD1. The CDR3 is 13 amino acids. The junction had 1 base not matched to a gene; V was cut back by 2 bases and J by 2 bases. Germline V gene lookup returns CDR1 DFQATT and CDR2 SNEGSKA (reference sequence). The CDR3 is CSARRTGNYGYTF. The CDR3 DNA follows: TGCAGTGCTAGAAGGACAGGGAACTATGGCTACACCTTC.

This clonotype qualifies as medium-sized (0.01 to 0.1%). The rearrangement joins TRBV7-3 to TRBJ2-1; tentatively, D is TRBD2 (6 bases). Trimming pared 2 bases from V and 13 bases from J, leaving 18 bases between. Germline V gene data show CDR1 as SGHTA and CDR2 as FQGTGA. This CDR3 has 14 residues. DNA of the CDR3: TGTGCCAGCAGCTTAGGATCACAGCGGAGGGAACAGTTCTTC. Protein sequence: CASSLGSQRREQFF.

Within the sample, this clonotype is large. The chain combines TRBV5-4 with TRBJ2-7; D not certain. V lost 0 bases to trimming and J lost 5 bases, with 15 bases between them. This CDR3 has 15 residues. Germline V gene data show CDR1 as SGHNT and CDR2 as YYREEE (reference sequence). CDR3 coding DNA: TGTGCCAGCAGCTTGGCCAACAGACCCAGCCACGAGCAGTACTTC. This translates into CASSLANRPSHEQYF.

By sample share, this clonotype is medium-sized. The V and J genes are TRBV12-3 or TRBV12-4 and TRBJ2-1; TRBD2 aligns across 11 bases. The CDR3 runs to 14 residues. The V segment lost 3 bases and the J segment 5 bases; nucleotides outside the gene matches: 0. The CDR3 here is CASSLTSGDNEQFF. For the CDR3, the DNA is TGTGCCAGCAGTTTGACTAGCGGGGACAATGAGCAGTTCTTC.

Judged by abundance, this clonotype is medium-sized. The chain employs TRBV3-1 and TRBJ2-1, with 7 bases lining up with TRBD1. Germline-derived CDR1 and CDR2 are LGHDT and YNNKEL (reference sequence). This CDR3 contains 13 residues. V shed 0 bases and J 7 bases; nucleotides not matched to a gene: 0. CDR3 residues: CASSQDRGNEQFF. The CDR3 DNA is TGTGCCAGCAGCCAAGACAGGGGGAATGAGCAGTTCTTC.

This clonotype is deemed medium-sized. This sequence joins TRBV30 and TRBJ2-4, with a weak D call TRBD2 (7 bases). V lost 7 bases and J lost 12, with 19 bases in between. CDR1 is GTSNPN and CDR2 is SVGIG in the germline V gene (reference sequence). The CDR3 consists of 12 residues. The CDR3 region has the DNA TGTGCCTCACGGGGAGGGGGGATCTCTCAGTACTTC. Translated, it gives CASRGGGISQYF.

By share, this clonotype ranks as medium-sized (0.01 to 0.1%). The genes are TRBV20-1 and TRBJ2-5; TRBD1 agrees at 8 bases. The CDR3 covers 12 residues. V was pared by 3 bases and J by 4 bases, with 1 base of the junction left unmatched. Germline V gives CDR1 DFQATT, CDR2 SNEGSKA (reference sequence). CDR3 nucleotides: TGCAGTGCTAGTGACAGGGGAGAGACCCAGTACTTC. It yields the protein CSASDRGETQYF.

By proportion, this clonotype is medium-sized. The rearrangement uses TRBV7-2 and TRBJ2-1; TRBD2 matches 7 bases. This CDR3 has 15 amino acids. V lost 0 bases and J lost 2; bases outside the gene matches: 1. Germline V gene lookup returns CDR1 SGHTA and CDR2 FQGNSA. The CDR3 DNA follows: TGTGCCAGCAGCTTAGCGGGAGGGCCCTACAATGAGCAGTTCTTC. The encoded protein is CASSLAGGPYNEQFF.

This rearrangement joins TRBV5-4 to TRBJ2-5, with D maybe TRBD2 (5 bases). CDR1 and CDR2 from the germline V gene are SGHNT and YYREEE (reference sequence). With 7 bases removed from V and 1 base from J, the gap between germline ends came to 8 bases. This CDR3 region has 12 residues. The CDR3 sequence: CASGGSQETQYF. CDR3 DNA: TGTGCCAGCGGAGGAAGCCAAGAGACCCAGTACTTC.

This chain uses TRBV20-1 with TRBJ2-5; 8 bases line up with TRBD1. Trimming at V came to 4 bases and at J to 4 bases, leaving 2 bases not matched to a gene. Germline V lookup: CDR1 DFQATT, CDR2 SNEGSKA (reference sequence). The CDR3 loop spans 12 amino acids. The CDR3 reads CSATDRGETQYF. In DNA form, the CDR3 reads TGCAGTGCTACCGACAGGGGAGAGACCCAGTACTTC.

This clonotype is labeled medium-sized. The chain is built from TRBV29-1 and TRBJ2-1; D not resolved. CDR1 is SQVTM and CDR2 is ANQGSEA in the germline V gene. The CDR3 covers 11 residues. The V and J ends lost 8 bases and 6 bases respectively, with 11 bases between them. The CDR3 bases are TGCAGCTCATCCTGGGCCAATGAGCAGTTCTTC. Its translation: CSSSWANEQFF.

This clonotype is categorized as medium-sized. The genes are TRBV11-2 and TRBJ2-7, with 8 positions matching TRBD1. Germline lookup yields CDR1 SGHAT and CDR2 FQNNGV. The CDR3 is 15 amino acids. Losses at the gene ends were 1 base for V and 5 bases for J; bases not matched to a gene: 7. The CDR3 DNA sequence: TGTGCCAGCAGCTTAGTCCGGACAGGGCACGACGAGCAGTACTTC. Its translation: CASSLVRTGHDEQYF.

This clonotype qualifies as medium-sized. The chain uses TRBV27 and TRBJ2-7; 14 nucleotides line up with TRBD2. V trimming: 4 bases; J trimming: 3 bases; junction bases outside the gene matches: 11. CDR1 is MNHEY and CDR2 is SMNVEV in the germline V gene (reference sequence). This CDR3 has 18 amino acids. The DNA of the CDR3 is TGTGCCAGCAGTTCGGGACTAGCGGGAGAGGGAGGGAACTACGAGCAGTACTTC. Its translation is CASSSGLAGEGGNYEQYF.

This clonotype came up many times. The chain joins TRBV5-8 to TRBJ1-1, with no clear D. CDR1 is SGHTS and CDR2 is YDEGEE in the germline V gene. The CDR3 has 12 residues. Trimming shortened V by 2 bases and J by 11 bases, and 13 bases separated the two germline ends. The DNA for the CDR3 is TGTGCCAGCAGCTTTCTCCACGACCAGGCTTTCTTT. Protein sequence: CASSFLHDQAFF.

By sample share, this clonotype is medium-sized. The V call is TRBV10-3, the J call TRBJ2-3; D is possibly TRBD2 (5 bases). Per germline, CDR1 ENHRY and CDR2 SYGVKD. V gave up 8 bases and J gave up 2 bases, with 11 bases separating them. This CDR3 comprises 13 residues. The CDR3 protein is CAIRLSDTDTQYF. The CDR3 coding sequence is TGTGCCATCCGGCTTAGCGACACAGATACGCAGTATTTT.

This clonotype is medium-sized in the sample. The V and J genes are TRBV20-1 and TRBJ2-1; 7 bases fit TRBD2. The germline V gene encodes CDR1 DFQATT and CDR2 SNEGSKA (reference sequence). With V trimmed by 0 bases and J by 4 bases, 18 bases remained unmatched. The CDR3 is 19 amino acids. The CDR3 here is CSARDRGSGVLWQYNEQFF. The CDR3 nucleotides are TGCAGTGCTAGAGATCGGGGGAGCGGGGTACTCTGGCAATACAATGAGCAGTTCTTC.

By frequency in the sample, this clonotype is medium-sized (0.01 to 0.1%). The chain recombines TRBV29-1 with TRBJ2-3; 7 bases map to TRBD2. CDR1 and CDR2 from the germline V gene are SQVTM and ANQGSEA. V lost 1 base to trimming and J lost 2 bases; unmatched junction nucleotides: 9. The CDR3 runs 16 residues. In DNA form, the CDR3 reads TGCAGCGTTGAAGCCGCGTCCGGGACTAACACAGATACGCAGTATTTT. Translation gives CSVEAASGTNTDTQYF.

This clonotype was counted many times. The gene calls are TRBV2 and TRBJ2-7; 9 nucleotides align to TRBD1. CDR1 is SNHLY, CDR2 FYNNEI, per germline. The CDR3 extends over 17 amino acids. The V and J ends lost 4 bases and 7 bases, in that order; junction bases with no gene match: 17. The CDR3 reads CASSVLWGQGGLREQYF. The CDR3 region has the DNA TGTGCCAGCAGTGTCTTGTGGGGACAGGGAGGTCTGCGGGAGCAGTACTTC.

Within the sample, this clonotype is large (0.1 to 1%). The CDR3 nucleotides are TGTGCCAGCAGTTTCGACCCTATTGACGGAGGGAATGTGAACACTGAAGCTTTCTTT. Translated: CASSFDPIDGGNVNTEAFF. The chain couples TRBV28 to TRBJ1-1; D unclear. The CDR3 has 19 residues. The V end was cut by 3 bases, the J end by 0 bases, with 23 bases between. CDR1 is MDHEN and CDR2 is SYDVKM in the germline V gene.

CDR3 DNA: TGTGCCAGCAGCCCCCGACAGGGGGCGATCTACGAGCAGTACTTC. Translation: CASSPRQGAIYEQYF. The chain couples TRBV2 to TRBJ2-7; 10 positions agree with TRBD1. Unmatched junction bases numbered 8, after V lost 6 bases and J lost 3 bases. The CDR3 extends over 15 amino acids. Germline V gene sequence: CDR1 SNHLY, CDR2 FYNNEI.

Sample share makes this clonotype medium-sized. This chain links TRBV12-3 or TRBV12-4 with TRBJ2-1; 8 nucleotides align to TRBD2. The CDR3 totals 13 residues. The J segment lost 10 bases and the V segment lost 6 bases, leaving 8 bases of the junction unmatched. The CDR3, as DNA: TGTGCCAGCAGGGTAGCGGGGACGAAGGAGCAGTTCTTC. This sequence encodes CASRVAGTKEQFF.

In this sample, this clonotype is large. The V and J genes are TRBV12-3 or TRBV12-4 and TRBJ2-1, with TRBD2 matching over 8 bases. Trimming took 8 bases from V and 5 from J; bases not matched to a gene: 8. The CDR3 runs to 14 residues. This chain's CDR3 is CASCPGLVHNEQFF. The CDR3 DNA reads as TGTGCCAGCTGCCCGGGACTAGTGCACAATGAGCAGTTCTTC.

This clonotype is judged medium-sized. The V call is TRBV4-3, the J call TRBJ1-3; no reliable D call. Germline CDR1 reads LGHNA; CDR2 reads YSLEER. CDR3 length equals 14 residues. V gave up 1 base and J gave up 0 bases, with 4 bases separating them. The CDR3 region has the DNA TGCGCCAGCAGCCAAGGATCCTCTGGAAACACCATATATTTT. Protein product: CASSQGSSGNTIYF.

This clonotype was seen only a few times. The J gene is TRBJ2-7, the V gene TRBV10-3; 13 nucleotides agree with TRBD2. This CDR3 has 15 amino acids. Per the germline V gene, CDR1 is ENHRY and CDR2 is SYGVKD. The ends lost 0 bases at V and 11 bases at J; junction bases unmatched: 7. Here the CDR3 reads CAISESGLAGAGEYF. The CDR3 bases are TGTGCCATCAGTGAGTCCGGACTAGCGGGAGCCGGGGAGTACTTC.

This clonotype was detected only a few times. The V gene is TRBV27, the J gene TRBJ2-2, with 7 bases aligning to TRBD2. Germline assignment: CDR1 MNHEY and CDR2 SMNVEV (reference sequence). V was clipped by 8 bases and J by 5 bases; unmatched bases: 11. CDR3 length: 15 amino acids. The CDR3 here is CASFPGGIRTGELFF. DNA for the CDR3: TGTGCCAGCTTCCCGGGGGGAATACGGACCGGGGAGCTGTTTTTT.

This clonotype turned up a few times. The gene calls are TRBV7-8 and TRBJ2-7, with 11 bases lining up with TRBD2. This CDR3 is built from 15 residues. V was clipped by 4 bases and J by 5 bases; unmatched bases: 7. Germline lookup yields CDR1 SGHVS and CDR2 FQNEAQ. CDR3 amino acids: CASSSNLAGGDEQYF. The CDR3 DNA sequence: TGTGCCAGCAGCTCCAATTTAGCGGGAGGGGACGAGCAGTACTTC.

This clonotype was observed at least ten times. This chain connects TRBV27 to TRBJ2-7; 11 bases are a match to TRBD1. This CDR3 contains 15 residues. V lost 5 bases and J lost 3; bases outside the gene matches: 6. Looked up from germline, CDR1 is MNHEY and CDR2 is SMNVEV (reference sequence). The CDR3: CASSNSGTGGYEQYF. The CDR3 DNA reads as TGTGCCAGCAGTAATTCCGGGACAGGGGGCTACGAGCAGTACTTC.